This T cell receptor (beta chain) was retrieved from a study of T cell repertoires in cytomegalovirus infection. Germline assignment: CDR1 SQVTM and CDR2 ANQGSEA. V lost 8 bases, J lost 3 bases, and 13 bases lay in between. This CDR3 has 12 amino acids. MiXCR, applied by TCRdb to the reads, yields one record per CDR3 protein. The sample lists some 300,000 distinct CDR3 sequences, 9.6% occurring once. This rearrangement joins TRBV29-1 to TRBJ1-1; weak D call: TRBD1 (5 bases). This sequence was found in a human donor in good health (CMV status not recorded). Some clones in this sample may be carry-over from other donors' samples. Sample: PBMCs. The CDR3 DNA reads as TGCAGCTTCATGGGGCGGGACACTGAAGCTTTCTTT. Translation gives CSFMGRDTEAFF.